The clone carrying this TCR beta chain was counted many times. The CDR3 runs 15 residues. V gave up 6 bases and J gave up 4 bases, with 15 bases separating them. The germline gives CDR1 ENHRY, CDR2 SYGVKD. TCRdb independently ran MiXCR on the 5' RACE reads; one entry per CDR3 protein. The top ten hold approximately 7.7% of the sample, which has approximately 150,000 distinct CDR3 sequences, roughly 3.2% seen once. The data are from a study of identical twins. This TCR derives from a man aged 18 to 30 in good health. Sequencing was performed on memory T cells sorted from blood. The chain recombines TRBV10-3 with TRBJ2-2, with D possibly TRBD1 on 6 matching bases. The chain's CDR3 is CAIRQTGMGTGELFF. In nucleotides, the CDR3 is TGTGCCATCAGACAGACAGGAATGGGCACCGGGGAGCTGTTTTTT.